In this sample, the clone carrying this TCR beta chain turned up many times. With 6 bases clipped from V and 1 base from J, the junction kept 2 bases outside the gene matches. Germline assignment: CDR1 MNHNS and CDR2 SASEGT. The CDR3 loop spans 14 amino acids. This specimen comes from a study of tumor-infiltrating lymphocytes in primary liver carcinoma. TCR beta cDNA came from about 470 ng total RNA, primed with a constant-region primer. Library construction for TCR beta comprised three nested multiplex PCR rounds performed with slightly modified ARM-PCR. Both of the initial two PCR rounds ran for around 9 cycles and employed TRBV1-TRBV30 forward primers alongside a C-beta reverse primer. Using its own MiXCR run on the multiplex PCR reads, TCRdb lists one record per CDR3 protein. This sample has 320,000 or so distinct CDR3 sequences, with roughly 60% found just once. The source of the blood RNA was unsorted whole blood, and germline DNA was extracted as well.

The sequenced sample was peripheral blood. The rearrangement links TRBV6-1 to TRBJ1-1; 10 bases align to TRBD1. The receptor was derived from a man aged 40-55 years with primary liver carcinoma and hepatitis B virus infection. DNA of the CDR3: TGTGCCAGCAGCTGGGACAGGGGGAACACTGAAGCTTTCTTT. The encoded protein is CASSWDRGNTEAFF.